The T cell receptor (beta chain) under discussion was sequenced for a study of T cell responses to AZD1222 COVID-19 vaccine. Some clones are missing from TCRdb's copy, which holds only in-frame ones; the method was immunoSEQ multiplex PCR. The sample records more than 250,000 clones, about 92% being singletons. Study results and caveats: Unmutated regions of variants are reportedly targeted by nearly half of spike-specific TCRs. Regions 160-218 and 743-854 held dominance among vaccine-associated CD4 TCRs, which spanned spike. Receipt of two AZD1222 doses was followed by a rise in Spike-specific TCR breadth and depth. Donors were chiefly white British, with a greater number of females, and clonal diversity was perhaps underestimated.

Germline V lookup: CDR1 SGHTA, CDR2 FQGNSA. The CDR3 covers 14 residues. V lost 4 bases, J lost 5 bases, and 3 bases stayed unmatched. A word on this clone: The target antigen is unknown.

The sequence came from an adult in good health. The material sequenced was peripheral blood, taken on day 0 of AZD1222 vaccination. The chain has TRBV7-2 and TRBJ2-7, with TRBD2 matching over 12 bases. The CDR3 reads CASSWTSGNDEQYF. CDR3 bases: TGTGCCAGCAGCTGGACTAGCGGGAACGACGAGCAGTACTTC.